Following are 30 T cell receptor beta chains from one sample sequenced in a study of post-analysis software for immune sequencing data. Overall study findings and caveats: About five TRBV segments were more frequent in patients than controls; TRBV5-6, TRBV5-1 and TRBV20-1 belonged to this group.

Their antigens are not known. Libraries were made from TCR beta cDNA, and they carried unique molecular identifiers. TCRdb re-called the PCR reads with MiXCR, one entry per CDR3 protein. The sample lists fewer than 600,000 distinct CDR3 sequences; roughly 45% were seen once. The specimen sequenced was blood. Receptors were obtained from a girl aged 10-17 years with multiple sclerosis.

The chain links TRBV7-8 to TRBJ2-7; TRBD1 aligns across 8 bases. Germline loops: CDR1 SGHVS, CDR2 FQNEAQ. V lost 0 bases, J lost 9 bases, and 13 bases stayed unmatched. This CDR3 has 16 residues. CDR3 coding DNA: TGTGCCAGCAGCTTAGCGAGCCGGACAGGGTCACTCGGGCAGTACTTC. Its protein is CASSLASRTGSLGQYF.

This clonotype has a handful of counts. The CDR3 DNA reads TGCGCCAGCAGCTTGGCCTCAGCAGGGGGAACTAATGAAAAACTGTTTTTT. Amino acid sequence: CASSLASAGGTNEKLFF. V is TRBV5-1 and J is TRBJ1-4; TRBD1 agrees at 7 bases. V lost 0 bases and J lost 1; bases outside the gene matches: 6. The CDR3 runs to 17 residues. Per germline, CDR1 SGHRS and CDR2 YFSETQ.

This clonotype appeared a few times. The V gene is TRBV6-1, the J gene TRBJ2-2, with 7 bases fitting TRBD1. The CDR3 totals 15 residues. Germline CDR1 reads MNHNS; CDR2 reads SASEGT. V lost 5 bases and J lost 0; bases outside the gene matches: 3. Here the CDR3 reads CASSLDRTNTGELFF. The CDR3, as DNA: TGTGCCAGCAGTTTGGACAGGACGAACACCGGGGAGCTGTTTTTT.

This clonotype turned up a few times. The V gene is TRBV29-1, the J gene TRBJ2-3, with 9 bases matching TRBD2. From germline, CDR1 is SQVTM and CDR2 ANQGSEA. The CDR3 covers 15 residues. J lost 2 bases, V lost 5 bases, and 8 bases had no gene match. The CDR3 here is CSVSPGGRVTDTQYF. DNA of the CDR3: TGCAGCGTTTCCCCTGGCGGGAGGGTCACAGATACGCAGTATTTT.

This chain links TRBV7-2 with TRBJ2-5; 7 bases are shared with TRBD1. The CDR3 length is 13 residues. With V trimmed by 5 bases and J by 11 bases, 11 bases remained unmatched. Germline CDR1 is SGHTA and CDR2 is FQGNSA. This CDR3 reads CASSVHRDREQYF. The CDR3 region has the DNA TGTGCCAGCAGCGTCCACCGGGACAGAGAGCAGTACTTC.

The chain is built from TRBV7-9 and TRBJ2-1; tentative D call: TRBD2 (5 bases). The CDR3 extends over 12 amino acids. V gave up 4 bases and J gave up 8 bases, with 9 bases separating them. Per the germline V gene, CDR1 is SEHNR and CDR2 is FQNEAQ (reference sequence). The CDR3 DNA reads as TGTGCCAGCAGCTACGGGATGGATGAGCAGTTCTTC. Its protein product is CASSYGMDEQFF.

The J gene is TRBJ2-3, the V gene TRBV5-1; D is possibly TRBD2 (6 bases). Trimming stripped 2 bases from V and 6 bases from J, with 19 bases between. Looked up from germline, CDR1 is SGHRS and CDR2 is YFSETQ. This CDR3 region has 16 residues. The CDR3 coding sequence is TGCGCCAGCAGCTTCTCACCGGGACTCGCTTCGGATACGCAGTATTTT. Translating gives CASSFSPGLASDTQYF.

The chain uses TRBV6-6 and TRBJ1-5, with TRBD1 identical over 7 bases. The CDR3 consists of 17 residues. V was clipped by 4 bases and J by 4 bases; unmatched bases: 13. Germline CDR1 reads MNHNY; CDR2 reads SVGAGI (reference sequence). The CDR3 sequence is CASSSSIRPGGNQPQHF. DNA for the CDR3: TGTGCCAGCAGTTCCTCAATTAGGCCAGGGGGGAATCAGCCCCAGCATTTT.

This clonotype was counted between two and nine times. This chain uses TRBV7-2 with TRBJ2-3, with 10 bases fitting TRBD2. The CDR3 is 18 residues long. CDR1 SGHTA and CDR2 FQGNSA come from the germline V gene. V shed 4 bases and J 1 base; nucleotides not matched to a gene: 11. CDR3 loop: CASSSRPSGSYGTDTQYF. CDR3 bases: TGTGCCAGCAGCTCCCGACCTAGCGGGAGCTACGGCACAGATACGCAGTATTTT.

The V gene is TRBV20-1, the J gene TRBJ1-5; 7 bases are shared with TRBD1. CDR1 and CDR2 from the germline V gene are DFQATT and SNEGSKA (reference sequence). The CDR3 loop spans 14 amino acids. Trimming at V came to 3 bases and at J to 2 bases, leaving 4 bases not matched to a gene. DNA for the CDR3: TGCAGTGCTAGTCCCACAGGGGGCAATCAGCCCCAGCATTTT. Its protein is CSASPTGGNQPQHF.

The chain couples TRBV24-1 to TRBJ1-5, with TRBD1 as a possible D gene (5 bases). Germline V gives CDR1 KGHDR, CDR2 SFDVKD. V was trimmed by 4 bases and J by 7 bases, leaving 13 bases between them. CDR3 size: 14 residues. The CDR3 protein is CATSDPLTEQPQHF. For the CDR3, the DNA is TGTGCCACCAGTGACCCCCTGACAGAGCAGCCCCAGCATTTT.

This chain joins TRBV20-1 and TRBJ2-1; 7 bases agree with TRBD1. This CDR3 spans 17 amino acids. From germline, CDR1 is DFQATT and CDR2 SNEGSKA (reference sequence). J was trimmed by 6 bases and V by 0 bases; bases with no gene match: 14. CDR3 sequence reads: CSARDTRGQGTGNEQFF. Here the CDR3 DNA reads TGCAGTGCTAGAGATACTAGGGGGCAAGGTACCGGCAATGAGCAGTTCTTC.

This clonotype was seen a handful of times. The V call is TRBV10-3, the J call TRBJ2-1; weak D call: TRBD2 (5 bases). Germline V gives CDR1 ENHRY, CDR2 SYGVKD. V was trimmed by 4 bases and J by 5 bases, leaving 15 bases between them. CDR3 length: 15 amino acids. The chain's CDR3 is CAISVTRTENNEQFF. The DNA of the CDR3 is TGTGCCATCAGTGTAACCCGGACTGAAAACAATGAGCAGTTCTTC.

This clonotype appeared a few times. The chain links TRBV7-2 to TRBJ2-5; D is perhaps TRBD2 (6 bases). Trimming took off 2 bases at V and 5 bases at J, with 15 bases between the two ends. CDR3 length: 15 amino acids. Looked up from germline, CDR1 is SGHTA and CDR2 is FQGNSA. The CDR3 loop reads CASSLLPGVDETQYF. In DNA form, the CDR3 reads TGTGCCAGCAGCTTATTGCCGGGAGTGGACGAGACCCAGTACTTC. Variable domain in full (rest from reference TRBV7-2 and TRBJ2-5): GAGVSQSPSNKVTEKGKDVELRCDPISGHTALYWYRQSLGQGLEFLIYFQGNSAPDKSGLPSDRFSAERTGGSVSTLTIQRTQQEDSAVYLCASSLLPGVDETQYFGPGTRLLVL.

The chain combines TRBV7-8 with TRBJ2-5, with TRBD2 matching over 8 bases. The end of the DNA fits TRBJ2-7 better, so the J call may be wrong. Looked up from germline, CDR1 is SGHVS and CDR2 is FQNEAQ. This CDR3 is 16 amino acids long. In DNA, the CDR3 is TGTGCCAGCAGCTTAGTCGCGCGGCTAGCGGGCTACGAGCAGTACTTC. Amino acid sequence: CASSLVARLAGYEQYF.

Turning to this clonotype: A much larger clone lies a single base off, so this may be a read error. The chain recombines TRBV29-1 with TRBJ2-5; 8 bases are shared with TRBD1. Germline-derived CDR1 and CDR2 are SQVTM and ANQGSEA. With 6 bases clipped from V and 11 bases from J, the junction kept 14 bases outside the gene matches. The CDR3 totals 13 residues. The CDR3 sequence: CSVVDRGNYGQYF. CDR3 DNA: TGCAGCGTCGTAGACAGGGGAAACTACGGGCAGTACTTC.

The chain is built from TRBV7-9 and TRBJ1-1; 7 positions match TRBD1. The CDR3 loop spans 20 amino acids. With V trimmed by 11 bases and J by 1 base, 28 bases remained unmatched. Looked up from germline, CDR1 is SEHNR and CDR2 is FQNEAQ (reference sequence). CDR3 DNA: TGTGCCGTCTTCGGGCGAGCACTAACAGGGGAACCCCGGGAGAACACTGAAGCTTTCTTT. Its protein product is CAVFGRALTGEPRENTEAFF. Together with reference TRBV7-9 and TRBJ1-1, the CDR3 gives the full variable domain: DTGVSQNPRHKITKRGQNVTFRCDPISEHNRLYWYRQTLGQGPEFLTYFQNEAQLEKSRLLSDRFSAERPKGSFSTLEIQRTEQGDSAMYLCAVFGRALTGEPRENTEAFFGQGTRLTVV.

The rearrangement uses TRBV20-1 and TRBJ2-7, with 7 bases aligning to TRBD2. The CDR3 sequence is 16 residues long. Trimming cost V 1 base and J 5 bases; bases outside gene matches: 14. CDR1 and CDR2 from the germline V gene are DFQATT and SNEGSKA (reference sequence). The chain's CDR3 is CSARGGYGLVLHEQYF. In DNA, the CDR3 is TGCAGTGCTAGAGGAGGTTACGGACTAGTTTTACACGAGCAGTACTTC.

This clonotype was detected a few times. The chain has TRBV20-1 and TRBJ2-1; D perhaps matches TRBD2 (6 bases). The CDR3 runs to 14 residues. Germline CDR1 is DFQATT and CDR2 is SNEGSKA (reference sequence). CDR3: CSNSAGTGYNEQFF. Here the CDR3 DNA reads TGCAGCAATAGCGCCGGGACTGGCTACAATGAGCAGTTCTTC.

At least ten counts were recorded for this clonotype. The J gene is TRBJ2-3, the V gene TRBV10-3, with TRBD1 matching 9 bases. CDR3 size: 15 residues. Trimming cost V 6 bases and J 5 bases; bases outside gene matches: 9. The V gene's germline CDR1 is ENHRY and CDR2 SYGVKD. CDR3 nucleotide sequence: TGTGCCATCAGCCGAAGGGACAGGGCTGGAGATACGCAGTATTTT. Its translation: CAISRRDRAGDTQYF.

CDR3 amino acids: CASSKTRYEQYF. The CDR3 bases are TGTGCCAGCAGTAAGACCAGATACGAGCAGTACTTC. The gene calls are TRBV12-3 or TRBV12-4 and TRBJ2-7; D gene uncertain. V lost 5 bases to trimming and J lost 4 bases, with 9 bases between them. CDR3 length: 12 amino acids.

This clonotype was recorded only once. The rearrangement uses TRBV2 and TRBJ1-2; no clear D gene. Germline V gene data show CDR1 as SNHLY and CDR2 as FYNNEI. Trimming cost V 1 base and J 4 bases, with 16 bases left between them. The CDR3 runs to 16 residues. The DNA of the CDR3 is TGTGCCAGCAGTGAAGAGGGCGGGGAAATCCTCTATGGCTACACCTTC. Encoded protein: CASSEEGGEILYGYTF.

This chain connects TRBV20-1 to TRBJ2-7; the match to TRBD1 covers 10 bases. The J call may be wrong; the DNA end is better matched by TRBJ2-5. Germline values: CDR1 DFQATT, CDR2 SNEGSKA (reference sequence). CDR3 size: 15 residues. The CDR3 region is CSANPPGQGLQTQYF. The CDR3 DNA follows: TGCAGTGCCAATCCCCCGGGACAGGGGTTACAGACCCAGTACTTC.

The rearrangement uses TRBV5-1 and TRBJ2-5; TRBD2 aligns across 7 bases. Germline CDR1 is SGHRS and CDR2 is YFSETQ. The length of the CDR3 is 16 residues. V shed 0 bases and J 11 bases; nucleotides not matched to a gene: 16. CDR3 DNA sequence: TGCGCCAGCAGCTTGGAGGGGACTAATGGCCTCTACGGGCAGTACTTC. Its protein product is CASSLEGTNGLYGQYF.

This clonotype appeared a few times. The chain joins TRBV7-9 to TRBJ2-1; possible D gene TRBD1, 6 bases. V shed 1 base and J shed 8 bases, with 12 bases lying between them. Germline V CDR1 and CDR2: SEHNR, FQNEAQ (reference sequence). The CDR3 extends over 14 amino acids. The CDR3 nucleotides are TGTGCCAGCAGCTTAGGCGCCAGGGGCGATGAGCAGTTCTTC. Its protein product is CASSLGARGDEQFF.

A few counts support this clonotype. The J gene is TRBJ2-5, the V gene TRBV2, with D unresolved. The germline V gene has CDR1 SNHLY and CDR2 FYNNEI. V was shortened by 5 bases and J by 1 base, with 8 bases between the two germline ends. This CDR3 region has 13 residues. CDR3 DNA: TGTGCCAGCAGTTCGAACACCCAAGAGACCCAGTACTTC. Its protein is CASSSNTQETQYF.

This chain links TRBV12-3 or TRBV12-4 with TRBJ2-1; tentative D call: TRBD2 (6 bases). The CDR3 runs to 14 residues. Trimming left V 6 bases short and J 8 bases short, with 17 bases between. The chain's CDR3 is CASRRGSWRDEQFF. DNA of the CDR3: TGTGCCAGCAGACGGGGGTCGTGGAGGGATGAGCAGTTCTTC.

This clonotype occurred a few times. This chain joins TRBV28 and TRBJ2-5; a weak D match, TRBD2 (5 bases). Trimming pared 3 bases from V and 5 bases from J, leaving 10 bases between. The CDR3 contains 13 residues. The germline V gene encodes CDR1 MDHEN and CDR2 SYDVKM. This CDR3 reads CASSLVQRETQYF. CDR3 DNA sequence: TGTGCCAGCAGTTTGGTCCAGCGGGAGACCCAGTACTTC.

This clonotype was counted between two and nine times. Its ends do not fully match the called genes, so a read error is possible. The chain recombines TRBV9 with TRBJ2-1; TRBD2 matches at 13 bases. Germline CDR1 is SGDLS and CDR2 is YYNGEE. The CDR3 contains 15 residues. CDR3 amino acids: CACSIGTSGIDKQFF. CDR3 DNA: TGTGCCTGCAGCATCGGGACTAGCGGGATTGATAAGCAGTTCTTC.

The sample holds a few counts of this clonotype. The chain joins TRBV5-1 to TRBJ2-1; D is ambiguous. V lost 2 bases, J lost 6 bases, and 12 bases lay in between. CDR3 length equals 14 residues. Germline V gives CDR1 SGHRS, CDR2 YFSETQ. In DNA, the CDR3 is TGCGCCAGCAGCTTCCAAGCGAAGGTCAATGAGCAGTTCTTC. Protein: CASSFQAKVNEQFF.